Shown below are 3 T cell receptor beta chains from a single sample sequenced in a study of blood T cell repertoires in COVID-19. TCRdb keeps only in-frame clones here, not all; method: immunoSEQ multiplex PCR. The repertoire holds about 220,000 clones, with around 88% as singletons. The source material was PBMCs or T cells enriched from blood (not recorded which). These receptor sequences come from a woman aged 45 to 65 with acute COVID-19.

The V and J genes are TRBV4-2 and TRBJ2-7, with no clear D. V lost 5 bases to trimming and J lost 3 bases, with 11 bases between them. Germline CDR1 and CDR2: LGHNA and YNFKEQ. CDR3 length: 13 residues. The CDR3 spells CASSSNSGYEQYF. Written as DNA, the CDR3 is TGTGCCAGCAGCTCAAACTCGGGCTACGAGCAGTACTTC.

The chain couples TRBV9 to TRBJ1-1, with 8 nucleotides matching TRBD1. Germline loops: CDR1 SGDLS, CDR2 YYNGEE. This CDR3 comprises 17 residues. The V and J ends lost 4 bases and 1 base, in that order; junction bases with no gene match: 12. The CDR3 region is CASSRTLTGGGNTEAFF. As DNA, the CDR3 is TGTGCCAGCAGCCGTACCCTAACAGGGGGGGGGAACACTGAAGCTTTCTTT.

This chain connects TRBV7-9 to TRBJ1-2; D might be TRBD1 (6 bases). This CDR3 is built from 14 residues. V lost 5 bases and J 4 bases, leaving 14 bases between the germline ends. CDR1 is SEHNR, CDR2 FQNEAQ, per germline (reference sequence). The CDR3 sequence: CASSLRDKSYGYTF. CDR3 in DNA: TGTGCCAGCAGCCTCCGGGACAAAAGCTATGGCTACACCTTC.